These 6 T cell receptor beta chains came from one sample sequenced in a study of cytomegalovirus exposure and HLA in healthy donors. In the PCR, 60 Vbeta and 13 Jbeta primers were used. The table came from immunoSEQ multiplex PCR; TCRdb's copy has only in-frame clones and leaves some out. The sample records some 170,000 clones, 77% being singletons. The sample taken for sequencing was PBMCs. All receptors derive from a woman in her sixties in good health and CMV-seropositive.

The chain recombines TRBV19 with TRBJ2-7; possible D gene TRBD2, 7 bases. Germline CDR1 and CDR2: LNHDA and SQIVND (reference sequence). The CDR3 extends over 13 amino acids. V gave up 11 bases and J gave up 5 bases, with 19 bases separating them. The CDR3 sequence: CASSAGAVNEQYF. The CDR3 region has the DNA TGTGCCTCCTCGGCGGGGGCCGTCAACGAGCAGTACTTC.

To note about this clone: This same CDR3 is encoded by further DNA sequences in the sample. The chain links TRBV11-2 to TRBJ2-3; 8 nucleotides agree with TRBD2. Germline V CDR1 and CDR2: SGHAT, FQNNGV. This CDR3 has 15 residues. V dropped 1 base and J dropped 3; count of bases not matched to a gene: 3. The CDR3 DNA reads TGTGCCAGCAGCTTAGGGACGGGGGGGACAGATACGCAGTATTTT. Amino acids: CASSLGTGGTDTQYF.

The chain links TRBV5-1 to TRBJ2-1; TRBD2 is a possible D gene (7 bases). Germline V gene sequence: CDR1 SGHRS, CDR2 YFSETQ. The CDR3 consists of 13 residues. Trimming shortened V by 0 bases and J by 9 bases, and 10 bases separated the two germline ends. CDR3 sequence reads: CASSLGGGPEQFF. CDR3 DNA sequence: TGCGCCAGCAGCTTGGGGGGGGGCCCTGAGCAGTTCTTC. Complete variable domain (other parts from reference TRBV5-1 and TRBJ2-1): KAGVTQTPRYLIKTRGQQVTLSCSPISGHRSVSWYQQTPGQGLQFLFEYFSETQRNKGNFPGRFSGRQFSNSRSEMNVSTLELGDSALYLCASSLGGGPEQFFGPGTRLTVL.

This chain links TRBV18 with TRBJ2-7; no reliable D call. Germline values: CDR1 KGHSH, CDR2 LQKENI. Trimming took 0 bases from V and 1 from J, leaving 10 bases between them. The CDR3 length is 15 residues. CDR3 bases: TGTGCCAGCTCACCACCGGGCAGTGCTTCCTACGAGCAGTACTTC. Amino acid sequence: CASSPPGSASYEQYF.

The CDR3 is CASSQGTGGLADTQYF. CDR3 DNA: TGTGCCAGCAGCCAAGGGACAGGGGGCTTGGCAGATACGCAGTATTTT. The J gene is TRBJ2-3, the V gene TRBV4-2, with 11 bases fitting TRBD1. This CDR3 spans 16 amino acids. Germline CDR1 reads LGHNA; CDR2 reads YNFKEQ. J lost 4 bases, V lost 1 base, and 4 bases had no gene match.

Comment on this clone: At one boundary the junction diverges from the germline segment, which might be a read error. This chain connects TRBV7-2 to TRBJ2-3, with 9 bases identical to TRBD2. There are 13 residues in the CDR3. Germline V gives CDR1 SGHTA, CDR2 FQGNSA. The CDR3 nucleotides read TGTGCCAGCAGCCGTTTACTAGCGGGTCAACCGCGATTT. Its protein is CASSRLLAGQPRF.